The 28 T cell receptor beta chains reported below all come from one sample, sequenced in a study of early T cells in non-severe SARS-CoV-2 infection. Each CDR3 protein is one row after TCRdb ran MiXCR on the 5' RACE reads. The table includes some 80,000 distinct CDR3 sequences, more than 4% detected once. This material consisted of whole blood, taken at baseline. Receptors were obtained from an adult who was a healthcare worker with PCR-confirmed SARS-CoV-2 infection or an uninfected control (not recorded which).

This clonotype was counted at least ten times. This chain connects TRBV7-9 to TRBJ2-4; weak D call: TRBD1 (5 bases). Germline-derived CDR1 and CDR2 are SEHNR and FQNEAQ (reference sequence). V dropped 1 base and J dropped 0 bases, with 19 bases sitting between them. CDR3 length: 19 residues. CDR3 nucleotide sequence: TGTGCCAGCAGCTTAGTTCGGTTAGGGGATTTCCTAGCCAAAAACATTCAGTACTTC. As protein: CASSLVRLGDFLAKNIQYF.

In this sample, this clonotype turned up many times. The J gene is TRBJ2-7, the V gene TRBV7-6, with D possibly matching TRBD2 (6 bases). The CDR3 is made up of 14 amino acids. Per germline, CDR1 SGHVS and CDR2 FNYEAQ. V lost 5 bases to trimming and J lost 1 base, with 12 bases between them. CDR3 region: CASSQVGSSYEQYF. CDR3 coding DNA: TGTGCCAGCAGCCAGGTCGGGAGTTCCTACGAGCAGTACTTC.

Ten or more counts support this clonotype. The chain uses TRBV11-2 and TRBJ1-2, with D perhaps TRBD1 (5 bases). The germline V gene has CDR1 SGHAT and CDR2 FQNNGV. This CDR3 comprises 13 residues. V gave up 1 base and J gave up 6 bases, with 9 bases separating them. This CDR3 reads CASSLGGFNGYTF. The CDR3 nucleotides read TGTGCCAGCAGCTTAGGGGGGTTCAATGGCTACACCTTC.

This clonotype has more than one count but fewer than ten. CDR3 DNA: TGTGCCAGTAGTAAGACAGGGGCTAACACCGGGGAGCTGTTTTTT. This sequence encodes CASSKTGANTGELFF. The chain recombines TRBV19 with TRBJ2-2; the match to TRBD1 covers 8 bases. The V and J ends lost 4 bases and 2 bases, in that order; junction bases with no gene match: 3. Germline V lookup: CDR1 LNHDA, CDR2 SQIVND (reference sequence). The length of the CDR3 is 15 residues.

The V call is TRBV7-8, the J call TRBJ2-1, with TRBD2 matching 12 bases. The CDR3 consists of 15 residues. Germline assignment: CDR1 SGHVS and CDR2 FQNEAQ. The V and J ends lost 4 bases and 6 bases, in that order; junction bases with no gene match: 4. CDR3 nucleotide sequence: TGTGCCAGCAGCTGGGGACTAGCGGGCCTCAATGAGCAGTTCTTC. Its translation: CASSWGLAGLNEQFF.

This clonotype was counted ten times or more. The J gene is TRBJ2-1, the V gene TRBV19; D remains ambiguous. The CDR3 loop spans 12 amino acids. Germline V gene sequence: CDR1 LNHDA, CDR2 SQIVND (reference sequence). Trimming removed 3 bases at V and 4 bases at J, with 4 bases between. CDR3 sequence (DNA): TGTGCCAGTAGTATGGGATACAATGAGCAGTTCTTC. It yields the protein CASSMGYNEQFF. Full variable domain (missing parts from reference TRBV19 and TRBJ2-1): DGGITQSPKYLFRKEGQNVTLSCEQNLNHDAMYWYRQDPGQGLRLIYYSQIVNDFQKGDIAEGYSVSREKKESFPLTVTSAQKNPTAFYLCASSMGYNEQFFGPGTRLTVL.

This clonotype was detected ten times or more. This chain links TRBV29-1 with TRBJ2-6, with D unresolved. This CDR3 contains 13 residues. V was shortened by 6 bases and J by 0 bases, with 6 bases between the two germline ends. CDR1 is SQVTM and CDR2 is ANQGSEA in the germline V gene. This chain's CDR3 is CSVGISGANVLTF. The DNA for the CDR3 is TGCAGCGTGGGAATCTCTGGGGCCAACGTCCTGACTTTC.

V and J are TRBV18 and TRBJ1-5; TRBD1 aligns across 10 bases. V lost 5 bases, J lost 7 bases, and 8 bases stayed unmatched. This CDR3 is built from 15 residues. Germline CDR1 is KGHSH and CDR2 is LQKENI. CDR3 region: CASSNRQGARQPQHF. CDR3 sequence (DNA): TGTGCCAGCTCAAACCGACAGGGGGCAAGACAGCCCCAGCATTTT. The whole variable domain, filled in from reference TRBV18 and TRBJ1-5, reads NAGVMQNPRHLVRRRGQEARLRCSPMKGHSHVYWYRQLPEEGLKFMVYLQKENIIDESGMPKERFSAEFPKEGPSILRIQQVVRGDSAAYFCASSNRQGARQPQHFGDGTRLSIL.

This clonotype appeared a few times. The chain uses TRBV4-1 and TRBJ1-5, with 8 bases identical to TRBD1. The V and J ends lost 4 bases and 6 bases, in that order; junction bases with no gene match: 2. This CDR3 spans 13 amino acids. Germline CDR1 is MGHRA and CDR2 is YSYEKL. CDR3 in amino acids: CASSRDRGQPQHF. The CDR3 coding sequence is TGCGCCAGCAGCCGAGACAGGGGTCAGCCCCAGCATTTT.

The chain uses TRBV6-5 and TRBJ2-7, with a tentative D call TRBD2 (6 bases). V lost 7 bases, J lost 1 base, and 14 bases lay in between. This CDR3 contains 14 residues. Germline loops: CDR1 MNHEY, CDR2 SVGAGI. The DNA of the CDR3 is TGTGCCAGCACCATCGGGGGTGCGTCCTACGAGCAGTACTTC. Translation gives CASTIGGASYEQYF.

The genes are TRBV18 and TRBJ2-7, with 10 bases fitting TRBD2. J was trimmed by 4 bases and V by 0 bases; bases with no gene match: 6. This CDR3 comprises 16 residues. Germline loops: CDR1 KGHSH, CDR2 LQKENI. The DNA of the CDR3 is TGTGCCAGCTCACCACCGGGACTAGCGCAGGGATACGAGCAGTACTTC. Encoded protein: CASSPPGLAQGYEQYF. Full variable domain (remainder filled in from reference TRBV18 and TRBJ2-7): NAGVMQNPRHLVRRRGQEARLRCSPMKGHSHVYWYRQLPEEGLKFMVYLQKENIIDESGMPKERFSAEFPKEGPSILRIQQVVRGDSAAYFCASSPPGLAQGYEQYFGPGTRLTVT.

This clonotype was counted at least ten times. The CDR3 coding sequence is TGTGCCAGCACCTCGGGGACTAGCGGTTACAATGAGCAGTTCTTC. It yields the protein CASTSGTSGYNEQFF. The V gene is TRBV12-3 or TRBV12-4, the J gene TRBJ2-1, with 11 bases matching TRBD2. This CDR3 is built from 15 residues. V was clipped by 7 bases and J by 4 bases; unmatched bases: 6.

CDR3 DNA: TGCGCCAGACGAGGAGTGAACACTGAAGCTTTCTTT. It encodes CARRGVNTEAFF. The V call is TRBV5-1, the J call TRBJ1-1; no clear D gene. Deletions cut 8 bases from V and 0 bases from J, with 8 bases between. Germline CDR1 SGHRS, CDR2 YFSETQ. The CDR3 sequence is 12 residues long. Full variable domain (missing parts from reference TRBV5-1 and TRBJ1-1): KAGVTQTPRYLIKTRGQQVTLSCSPISGHRSVSWYQQTPGQGLQFLFEYFSETQRNKGNFPGRFSGRQFSNSRSEMNVSTLELGDSALYLCARRGVNTEAFFGQGTRLTVV.

The chain recombines TRBV28 with TRBJ2-7, with D possibly TRBD1 on 5 matching bases. The V and J ends lost 3 bases and 2 bases respectively, with 11 bases between them. The V gene's germline CDR1 is MDHEN and CDR2 SYDVKM. The CDR3 spans 14 residues. CDR3 in DNA: TGTGCCAGCAGTTTTCTCCCAGGGACCTACGAGCAGTACTTC. Translating it yields CASSFLPGTYEQYF.

The rearrangement joins TRBV4-2 to TRBJ2-3; 9 bases fit TRBD1. This CDR3 has 13 residues. J lost 4 bases, V lost 5 bases, and 1 base had no gene match. Germline loops: CDR1 LGHNA, CDR2 YNFKEQ. In DNA, the CDR3 is TGTGCCAGCAGCGGGACAGGGCCAGATACGCAGTATTTT. Translated: CASSGTGPDTQYF.

This clonotype was recorded at least ten times. V usage is TRBV5-6 and J usage is TRBJ1-5; unclear D gene. The germline V gene encodes CDR1 SGHDT and CDR2 YYEEEE. The CDR3 runs to 12 residues. V was shortened by 4 bases and J by 6 bases, with 8 bases between the two germline ends. The CDR3 region is CASSTAAQPQHF. The CDR3 DNA reads TGTGCCAGCAGCACGGCGGCTCAGCCCCAGCATTTT.

This clonotype has ten or more counts. V gene TRBV4-1 combines with J gene TRBJ2-7; D might be TRBD2 (6 bases). This CDR3 is built from 14 residues. The V and J ends lost 3 bases and 7 bases respectively, with 16 bases between them. Germline loops: CDR1 MGHRA, CDR2 YSYEKL. Here the CDR3 DNA reads TGCGCCAGCAGCCATGAGGGACTTTCGTCTGAGCAGTACTTC. Its protein is CASSHEGLSSEQYF.

This clonotype showed up many times. The genes are TRBV27 and TRBJ1-3, with a possible D match to TRBD1 (5 bases). In germline, CDR1 is MNHEY, CDR2 SMNVEV (reference sequence). Trimming removed 5 bases at V and 0 bases at J, with 11 bases between. The CDR3 extends over 15 amino acids. In DNA, the CDR3 is TGTGCCAGCAGTAGGACACCCTACTCTGGAAACACCATATATTTT. Translating it yields CASSRTPYSGNTIYF.

This clonotype was picked up many times. The chain recombines TRBV29-1 with TRBJ2-2, with D uncertain. V lost 5 bases, J lost 5 bases, and 6 bases lay in between. This CDR3 comprises 11 residues. Per germline, CDR1 SQVTM and CDR2 ANQGSEA. In nucleotides, the CDR3 is TGCAGCGTTCCGGTTACCGGGGAGCTGTTTTTT. Translated: CSVPVTGELFF.

This clonotype showed up many times. The chain links TRBV6-1 to TRBJ2-5; 11 bases match TRBD1. The germline CDR1 and CDR2 sequences are MNHNS and SASEGT. This CDR3 has 15 residues. With 7 bases clipped from V and 5 bases from J, the junction kept 9 bases outside the gene matches. This CDR3 is CASKGTGGMGETQYF. The CDR3 DNA reads as TGTGCCAGCAAGGGGACAGGGGGAATGGGGGAGACCCAGTACTTC.

This clonotype was recorded many times. V usage is TRBV24-1 and J usage is TRBJ1-2; possible D gene TRBD1, 5 bases. Germline-derived CDR1 and CDR2 are KGHDR and SFDVKD. The CDR3 is made up of 13 amino acids. V was clipped by 3 bases and J by 7 bases, with 11 bases between them. CDR3 nucleotides: TGTGCCACCAGTGATCAACAGGTCGGTGGCTACACCTTC. Translated: CATSDQQVGGYTF.

This clonotype was found many times. The chain employs TRBV5-1 and TRBJ2-5, with 7 bases fitting TRBD2. Germline CDR1 is SGHRS and CDR2 is YFSETQ. Losses at the gene ends were 5 bases for V and 2 bases for J; bases not matched to a gene: 9. CDR3 length equals 15 residues. The CDR3 DNA reads TGCGCCAGCAGTCGGGCTAGCGGACCACAAGAGACCCAGTACTTC. The encoded protein is CASSRASGPQETQYF.

At least ten counts were recorded for this clonotype. The junction differs from germline at one of its ends, possibly a read error. The chain has TRBV20-1 and TRBJ1-1, with D tentatively TRBD1 (5 bases). This CDR3 has 11 residues. The V gene's germline CDR1 is DFQATT and CDR2 SNEGSKA (reference sequence). As DNA, the CDR3 is TGCAGTGCAACCACTTCACAGGACTCCTCCTTT. Protein product: CSATTSQDSSF.

This clonotype has only a few counts. The chain links TRBV7-8 to TRBJ2-1; TRBD2 might be the D (6 bases). This CDR3 is built from 16 residues. Germline CDR1 and CDR2: SGHVS and FQNEAQ. The V gene lost 8 bases and the J gene lost 8 bases, with 25 bases spanning the gap. The CDR3 protein is CASAKRGRGPNDEQFF. CDR3 bases: TGTGCCAGCGCCAAGCGTGGGCGGGGTCCGAACGATGAGCAGTTCTTC.

The table lists this clonotype with many counts. The V gene is TRBV27, the J gene TRBJ1-1; D gene ambiguous. Germline V gene data show CDR1 as MNHEY and CDR2 as SMNVEV (reference sequence). CDR3 length: 13 amino acids. Trimming took off 0 bases at V and 4 bases at J, with 6 bases between the two ends. CDR3 loop: CASSLSYGTEAFF. Written as DNA, the CDR3 is TGTGCCAGCAGTTTATCTTATGGCACTGAAGCTTTCTTT.

This clonotype came up a few times. The chain employs TRBV7-9 and TRBJ2-7; D is uncertain. This CDR3 has 13 amino acids. Trimming removed 5 bases from V and 7 bases from J, with 15 bases in between. Germline V gene sequence: CDR1 SEHNR, CDR2 FQNEAQ (reference sequence). CDR3: CASSELRSGEQYF. CDR3 DNA sequence: TGTGCCAGCAGCGAGCTAAGAAGTGGGGAGCAGTACTTC.

This clonotype was detected ten times or more. The chain couples TRBV5-4 to TRBJ2-1, with TRBD1 identical over 9 bases. The CDR3 runs to 18 residues. Germline CDR1 is SGHNT and CDR2 is YYREEE (reference sequence). J gave up 9 bases and V 2 bases, and 18 bases lay outside the gene matches. The CDR3 loop is CASSFTVWGTGSGGEQFF. CDR3 DNA: TGTGCCAGCAGCTTTACAGTTTGGGGGACAGGGTCGGGTGGTGAGCAGTTCTTC.

V and J are TRBV13 and TRBJ1-2; D is possibly TRBD1 (6 bases). CDR3 length: 15 amino acids. Trimming removed 5 bases from V and 3 bases from J, with 16 bases in between. Germline V CDR1 and CDR2: PRHDT, FYEKMQ (reference sequence). The DNA of the CDR3 is TGTGCCAGCAGCAACCGGGGGCCTCTTCACTATGGCTACACCTTC. It translates to CASSNRGPLHYGYTF.